This entry lists 2 T cell receptor beta chains sequenced from one sample in a study of blood T cell repertoires in COVID-19. TCRdb's table, derived via immunoSEQ multiplex PCR, lists solely in-frame clones and lacks some. Found here are 140,000 to 150,000 clones, 85% to 90% of them singletons; the top ten hold 3%. Sample: peripheral blood. The receptors stem from a woman aged 55-69 years with active COVID-19.

The chain has TRBV5-1 and TRBJ1-1; 7 nucleotides agree with TRBD1. CDR3 length: 15 residues. CDR1 SGHRS and CDR2 YFSETQ come from the germline V gene. V gave up 4 bases and J gave up 1 base; unmatched junction bases: 7. The CDR3 coding sequence is TGCGCCAGCAGCCTACAGGGGTCCCAGAACACTGAAGCTTTCTTT. Translated: CASSLQGSQNTEAFF.

The V and J genes are TRBV29-1 and TRBJ2-2; D not certain. Germline assignment: CDR1 SQVTM and CDR2 ANQGSEA. This CDR3 has 13 amino acids. Trimming left V 5 bases short and J 7 bases short, with 14 bases between. The DNA of the CDR3 is TGCAGCGTTTTACGGGTCGATGTCGGGGAGCTGTTTTTT. Translated, it gives CSVLRVDVGELFF.